These T cell receptor beta chains were read from a single sample in a study of cytomegalovirus exposure and HLA in healthy donors. The assay was immunoSEQ multiplex PCR, and TCRdb's table has in-frame clones only and misses some. The table has tens of thousands of clones, around 80% seen once. The sequencing sample was made of PBMCs. The receptors shown here come from a man aged 45 to 65 in good health and CMV-seropositive. Each CDR3 is given with its conserved first and last residue. Each record gives: clone size, V gene, CDR3 length, D gene, J gene, CDR3 protein, CDR3 DNA. D genes are given only for firm matches. Expanded clones are given a class, and other clones once, few, many or no size at all.

clone size: few; V gene: TRBV7-8; CDR3 length: 17; D gene: NA; J gene: TRBJ2-2; CDR3 protein: CASSLSRGFGNTGELFF; CDR3 DNA: TGTGCCAGCAGCTTGAGTAGGGGATTTGGAAACACCGGGGAGCTGTTTTTT
clone size: few; V gene: TRBV25-1; CDR3 length: 15; D gene: TRBD1; J gene: TRBJ2-3; CDR3 protein: CASSELQGSTDTQYF; CDR3 DNA: TGTGCCAGCAGTGAATTACAGGGGAGCACAGATACGCAGTATTTT
clone size: NA; V gene: TRBV5-1; CDR3 length: 14; D gene: NA; J gene: TRBJ1-1; CDR3 protein: CASSLAGGNTEAFF; CDR3 DNA: TGCGCCAGCAGCTTGGCGGGGGGGAACACTGAAGCTTTCTTT
clone size: NA; V gene: TRBV7-3; CDR3 length: 16; D gene: NA; J gene: TRBJ2-2; CDR3 protein: CASSLSIQGGTGELFF; CDR3 DNA: TGTGCCAGCAGCTTAAGTATACAGGGCGGCACCGGGGAGCTGTTTTTT
clone size: NA; V gene: TRBV4-3; CDR3 length: 20; D gene: TRBD2; J gene: TRBJ2-1; CDR3 protein: CASSQVVGTSGMGSYNEQFF; CDR3 DNA: TGCGCCAGCAGCCAAGTAGTCGGGACTAGCGGGATGGGCTCCTACAATGAGCAGTTCTTC
clone size: NA; V gene: TRBV5-5; CDR3 length: 14; D gene: TRBD1; J gene: TRBJ1-2; CDR3 protein: CASSFGQGLRGYTF; CDR3 DNA: TGTGCCAGCAGCTTTGGACAGGGGTTGCGTGGCTACACCTTC
clone size: NA; V gene: TRBV21-1; CDR3 length: 16; D gene: NA; J gene: TRBJ2-5; CDR3 protein: CASRRAGTAPSGTQYF; CDR3 DNA: TGTGCCAGCCGCAGAGCCGGGACAGCCCCTTCCGGGACCCAGTACTTC
clone size: few; V gene: TRBV10-3; CDR3 length: 12; D gene: NA; J gene: TRBJ1-5; CDR3 protein: CAISDSDQPQHF; CDR3 DNA: TGTGCCATCAGTGACTCGGATCAGCCCCAGCATTTT
clone size: NA; V gene: TRBV19; CDR3 length: 13; D gene: TRBD1; J gene: TRBJ2-5; CDR3 protein: CASSMRGQETQYF; CDR3 DNA: TGTGCCAGTAGTATGAGGGGGCAGGAGACCCAGTACTTC
clone size: NA; V gene: TRBV6-1; CDR3 length: 14; D gene: TRBD2; J gene: TRBJ2-7; CDR3 protein: CASSRLAGEHEQYF; CDR3 DNA: TGTGCCAGCTCGAGACTAGCGGGGGAACACGAGCAGTACTTC
clone size: NA; V gene: TRBV7-9; CDR3 length: 12; D gene: NA; J gene: TRBJ1-3; CDR3 protein: CSSSPGGNTIYF; CDR3 DNA: TGTTCCAGCAGCCCAGGGGGAAACACCATATATTTT
clone size: NA; V gene: TRBV5-1; CDR3 length: 18; D gene: TRBD1; J gene: TRBJ1-5; CDR3 protein: CASRQRTGGPYSNQPQHF; CDR3 DNA: TGCGCCAGCAGACAACGGACAGGGGGCCCCTATAGCAATCAGCCCCAGCATTTT
clone size: NA; V gene: TRBV7-2; CDR3 length: 14; D gene: TRBD2; J gene: TRBJ2-1; CDR3 protein: CASSLASAGGEQFF; CDR3 DNA: TGTGCCAGCAGCTTAGCGTCGGCGGGAGGTGAGCAGTTCTTC
clone size: NA; V gene: TRBV5-8; CDR3 length: 15; D gene: NA; J gene: TRBJ2-1; CDR3 protein: CASSLWSGVYNEQFF; CDR3 DNA: TGTGCCAGCAGCTTGTGGTCAGGCGTTTACAATGAGCAGTTCTTC
clone size: NA; V gene: TRBV30; CDR3 length: 13; D gene: TRBD2; J gene: TRBJ2-7; CDR3 protein: CAWAGGRSYEQYF; CDR3 DNA: TGTGCCTGGGCGGGGGGGCGGTCCTACGAGCAGTACTTC
clone size: NA; V gene: TRBV6-1; CDR3 length: 15; D gene: TRBD2; J gene: TRBJ2-1; CDR3 protein: CASSTGTTPYNEQFF; CDR3 DNA: TGTGCCAGCAGCACCGGGACTACCCCATACAATGAGCAGTTCTTC
clone size: NA; V gene: TRBV7-3; CDR3 length: 14; D gene: NA; J gene: TRBJ1-2; CDR3 protein: CASSPGQPPYGYTF; CDR3 DNA: TGTGCCAGCAGCCCCGGACAGCCGCCCTATGGCTACACCTTC
clone size: once; V gene: TRBV7-2; CDR3 length: 14; D gene: NA; J gene: TRBJ1-4; CDR3 protein: CASSLYGSNEKLFF; CDR3 DNA: TGTGCCAGCAGTTTGTATGGCTCTAATGAAAAACTGTTTTTT
clone size: NA; V gene: TRBV18; CDR3 length: 17; D gene: TRBD2; J gene: TRBJ2-1; CDR3 protein: CASSPPFAGGPNNEQFF; CDR3 DNA: TGTGCCAGCTCACCACCATTTGCGGGAGGGCCTAACAATGAGCAGTTCTTC
clone size: NA; V gene: TRBV19; CDR3 length: 15; D gene: TRBD2; J gene: TRBJ2-1; CDR3 protein: CASRPIAGGPNEQFF; CDR3 DNA: TGTGCCAGTAGGCCCATAGCGGGAGGGCCGAATGAGCAGTTCTTC
clone size: NA; V gene: TRBV30; CDR3 length: 15; D gene: NA; J gene: TRBJ1-1; CDR3 protein: CAWRSEGRLGTEAFF; CDR3 DNA: TGTGCCTGGAGATCAGAGGGGAGGTTAGGGACTGAAGCTTTCTTT
clone size: few; V gene: TRBV7-2; CDR3 length: 12; D gene: NA; J gene: TRBJ2-2; CDR3 protein: CASSGLPGELFF; CDR3 DNA: TGTGCCAGCTCTGGGCTGCCCGGGGAGCTGTTTTTT
clone size: NA; V gene: TRBV13; CDR3 length: 15; D gene: TRBD1; J gene: TRBJ1-2; CDR3 protein: CASSFGTGAHYGYTF; CDR3 DNA: TGTGCCAGCAGCTTTGGGACAGGGGCCCACTATGGCTACACCTTC
clone size: NA; V gene: TRBV7-9; CDR3 length: 18; D gene: TRBD1; J gene: TRBJ1-4; CDR3 protein: CASSLDRGQTGMILKLFF; CDR3 DNA: TGTGCCAGCAGCTTAGACAGGGGTCAAACCGGAATGATTTTAAAACTGTTTTTT
clone size: NA; V gene: TRBV9; CDR3 length: 13; D gene: NA; J gene: TRBJ1-2; CDR3 protein: CASSVELGGGYTF; CDR3 DNA: TGTGCCAGCAGCGTAGAGCTGGGGGGAGGCTACACCTTC
clone size: NA; V gene: TRBV7-9; CDR3 length: 15; D gene: NA; J gene: TRBJ1-1; CDR3 protein: CASSFRTGVNTEAFF; CDR3 DNA: TGTGCCAGCAGCTTTCGGACGGGGGTCAACACTGAAGCTTTCTTT
clone size: NA; V gene: TRBV11-2; CDR3 length: 14; D gene: NA; J gene: TRBJ2-7; CDR3 protein: CASSLSGPTYEQYF; CDR3 DNA: TGTGCCAGCAGCTTAAGTGGGCCCACCTACGAGCAGTACTTC
clone size: NA; V gene: TRBV18; CDR3 length: 14; D gene: NA; J gene: TRBJ2-1; CDR3 protein: CASSPRDFYNEQFF; CDR3 DNA: TGTGCCAGCTCACCACGGGACTTTTACAATGAGCAGTTCTTC
clone size: NA; V gene: TRBV19; CDR3 length: 14; D gene: TRBD1; J gene: TRBJ2-7; CDR3 protein: CATHEGTGNYEQYF; CDR3 DNA: TGTGCCACACACGAAGGGACAGGGAACTACGAGCAGTACTTC
clone size: few; V gene: TRBV12-5; CDR3 length: 13; D gene: NA; J gene: TRBJ1-1; CDR3 protein: CASGLAPVPEAFF; CDR3 DNA: TGTGCTAGTGGTTTGGCCCCCGTCCCTGAAGCTTTCTTT
clone size: once; V gene: TRBV29-1; CDR3 length: 12; D gene: NA; J gene: TRBJ1-1; CDR3 protein: CSVVQGSTEAFF; CDR3 DNA: TGCAGCGTTGTCCAGGGATCGACTGAAGCTTTCTTT
clone size: NA; V gene: TRBV30; CDR3 length: 15; D gene: TRBD1; J gene: TRBJ1-5; CDR3 protein: CAWSPRTGSNQPQHF; CDR3 DNA: TGTGCCTGGAGCCCCCGGACAGGTAGCAATCAGCCCCAGCATTTT
clone size: NA; V gene: TRBV6-5; CDR3 length: 11; D gene: NA; J gene: TRBJ1-3; CDR3 protein: CASLFSSTIYF; CDR3 DNA: TGTGCCAGCCTCTTTTCGAGCACCATATATTTT
clone size: medium-sized; V gene: TRBV6-1; CDR3 length: 15; D gene: NA; J gene: TRBJ2-7; CDR3 protein: CASSEDRTSSYEQYF; CDR3 DNA: TGTGCCAGCAGTGAAGACAGGACCAGCTCCTACGAGCAGTACTTC
clone size: NA; V gene: TRBV4-2; CDR3 length: 16; D gene: TRBD2; J gene: TRBJ2-3; CDR3 protein: CASSQVGGSGTDTQYF; CDR3 DNA: TGTGCCAGCAGCCAAGTCGGCGGGAGCGGCACAGATACGCAGTATTTT
clone size: NA; V gene: TRBV4-3; CDR3 length: 15; D gene: NA; J gene: TRBJ1-5; CDR3 protein: CASSQEVQNNQPQHF; CDR3 DNA: TGCGCCAGCAGCCAAGAAGTACAGAACAATCAGCCCCAGCATTTT
clone size: NA; V gene: TRBV30; CDR3 length: 15; D gene: TRBD2; J gene: TRBJ2-3; CDR3 protein: CAWSVHSGSTDTQYF; CDR3 DNA: TGTGCCTGGAGTGTACATAGCGGGAGCACAGATACGCAGTATTTT
clone size: once; V gene: TRBV7-6; CDR3 length: 14; D gene: TRBD1; J gene: TRBJ2-7; CDR3 protein: CASSPWTGKGEQYF; CDR3 DNA: TGTGCCAGCAGCCCCTGGACAGGGAAAGGCGAGCAGTACTTC
clone size: few; V gene: TRBV7-2; CDR3 length: 14; D gene: NA; J gene: TRBJ2-3; CDR3 protein: CASSLITGPDTQYF; CDR3 DNA: TGTGCCAGCAGCTTAATCACAGGCCCAGATACGCAGTATTTT
clone size: once; V gene: TRBV30; CDR3 length: 16; D gene: TRBD1; J gene: TRBJ2-7; CDR3 protein: CAWTLPINRGFYEQYF; CDR3 DNA: TGTGCCTGGACCCTACCCATAAACAGGGGTTTCTACGAGCAGTACTTC